The 7 T cell receptor beta chains listed next were all sequenced from one sample in a study of T cells after yellow fever vaccination. MiXCR, run by TCRdb on the 5' RACE reads, gives a single entry per CDR3 protein. The top ten hold more than 12% of the sample, which has hundreds of thousands of distinct CDR3 sequences, about 13% seen once. Sequencing used PBMCs, obtained on the day of the yellow fever booster vaccination. The receptors here all came from a young man who received the YFV17D yellow fever vaccine.

This clonotype was seen more than once but under ten times. The chain has TRBV5-1 and TRBJ1-1, with D possibly matching TRBD1 (6 bases). The length of the CDR3 is 16 residues. The germline gives CDR1 SGHRS, CDR2 YFSETQ. Trimming stripped 4 bases from V and 0 bases from J, with 16 bases between. CDR3 region: CASSPVGGGLNTEAFF. The CDR3 DNA sequence: TGCGCCAGCAGCCCGGTAGGGGGGGGGCTGAACACTGAAGCTTTCTTT.

V usage is TRBV12-3 or TRBV12-4 and J usage is TRBJ1-4, with 7 bases matching TRBD1. With 3 bases clipped from V and 8 bases from J, the junction kept 6 bases outside the gene matches. This CDR3 has 14 amino acids. In DNA, the CDR3 is TGTGCCAGCAGTTTCTACCGGGACAGCGAAAAACTGTTTTTT. Amino acids: CASSFYRDSEKLFF.

This clonotype was observed a handful of times. Mismatch with germline at one junction end may stem from a read error. Written as DNA, the CDR3 is TGTGCTAGCAGCATCGGGACAGGGGGGGATGAGCAGTTCTTC. Translating gives CASSIGTGGDEQFF. This chain connects TRBV7-7 to TRBJ2-1; 11 nucleotides align to TRBD1. Per germline, CDR1 SSHAT and CDR2 FNYEAQ (reference sequence). The CDR3 extends over 14 amino acids.

The chain carries TRBV10-3 and TRBJ2-3; 11 positions agree with TRBD2. CDR1 ENHRY and CDR2 SYGVKD come from the germline V gene. V dropped 6 bases and J dropped 6; count of bases not matched to a gene: 14. This CDR3 comprises 17 residues. CDR3 in amino acids: CAIRERLAGGLRDTQYF. CDR3 bases: TGTGCCATCAGGGAGAGGCTAGCGGGAGGCCTACGTGATACGCAGTATTTT.

There are a few counts of this clonotype. The V gene is TRBV12-3 or TRBV12-4, the J gene TRBJ2-2; unclear D gene. The CDR3 is 17 amino acids. Deletions cut 5 bases from V and 1 base from J, with 17 bases between. The CDR3 here is CASSPRLTLGNTGELFF. CDR3 nucleotide sequence: TGTGCCAGCAGTCCCCGATTGACCCTAGGGAACACCGGGGAGCTGTTTTTT.

This clonotype was counted only a few times. The chain couples TRBV20-1 to TRBJ2-5, with TRBD2 matching over 8 bases. V trimming: 3 bases; J trimming: 4 bases; junction bases outside the gene matches: 7. The CDR3 runs 14 residues. CDR1 and CDR2 from the germline V gene are DFQATT and SNEGSKA (reference sequence). The CDR3, as DNA: TGCAGTGCTAGGCCAAGGACTAGCAGAGAGACCCAGTACTTC. Protein: CSARPRTSRETQYF.

V usage is TRBV7-9 and J usage is TRBJ2-7; tentatively, D is TRBD2 (6 bases). The CDR3 consists of 15 residues. Germline assignment: CDR1 SEHNR and CDR2 FQNEAQ (reference sequence). Between the trimmed V and J ends, which lost 5 bases and 4 bases, there was a span of 18 bases. The CDR3 spells CASSLFGSKGYEQYF. In DNA, the CDR3 is TGTGCCAGCAGCCTCTTCGGGAGTAAGGGTTACGAGCAGTACTTC.